This T cell receptor (beta chain) was obtained from a study of OX40 agonist ivuxolimab in advanced cancers. On the study more broadly: Past anti-PD-1, anti-PD-L1 or anti-CTLA-4 therapy was accepted, and 40% had received some.

There are 15 residues in the CDR3. V was clipped by 5 bases and J by 1 base, with 12 bases between them. The germline CDR1 and CDR2 sequences are MNHEY and SVGAGI. Libraries were prepared by immunoSEQ multiplex PCR; TCRdb keeps only in-frame clonotypes and omits some of them. In the table there are about 69,000 clones, approximately 90% of which are singletons. Cycle 7 day 1, cycle 4 day 1, and baseline were the timepoints at which blood was sampled. Findings and limits, study-wide: On average, CD8+ T cells showed a greater number of expanded clones than CD4+.

This clone was recorded only once. Its specificity is not known. V is TRBV6-5 and J is TRBJ1-3, with D perhaps matching TRBD1 (5 bases). Sample: CD4+ or CD8+ T cells sorted from blood, taken in a trial of the OX40 agonist ivuxolimab. This sequence originates from an adult with an advanced solid tumor such as melanoma, head and neck, liver or kidney cancer. The CDR3 sequence is CASSLDSRSGNTIYF. DNA of the CDR3: TGTGCCAGCAGTCTCGACAGCCGGTCTGGAAACACCATATATTTT.